Reported below is one T cell receptor beta chain. Its target is not known. This entry comes from a study of CD8+CD57+ T cells in acquired aplastic anemia. Study overall: Sorted CD4+ and CD8+ cells gave an average of about 3 ug of DNA.

The template used for profiling TCR beta VDJ and CDR3 was genomic DNA. MiXCR, run by TCRdb on the reads, gives a single entry per CDR3 protein. The data show around 170,000 distinct CDR3 sequences, just under 50% seen once. The germline V and J ends were trimmed by 6 bases and 2 bases, with 17 bases remaining between them. The CDR3 covers 15 residues. Germline V gene sequence: CDR1 SNHLY, CDR2 FYNNEI. All sequencing subjects had displayed CD8+CD57+ cell expansion on flow cytometry. Diagnosis of severe acquired aplastic anemia applied to all patients. Patients were therapy-naive when their blood was sampled. Findings and limits, study-wide: Patients and controls shared 25 to 35 CD8+ CDR3 sequences, highly expressed in patients.

The genes are TRBV2 and TRBJ2-7, with D possibly being TRBD1 (7 bases). This receptor was identified in a human donor with aplastic anemia. The sample consisted of sorted CD4+, CD8+, or CD8+CD57+ T cells (not recorded which) from PBMCs. As DNA, the CDR3 is TGTGCCAGCAGCCCGAGACAGGGAGGCACCTACGAGCAGTACTTC. Residues: CASSPRQGGTYEQYF.